This TCR beta chain emerged from a study of blood T cells in healthy people across ages. The CDR3 contains 12 residues. CDR1 is DFQATT and CDR2 is SNEGSKA in the germline V gene (reference sequence). V was cut by 6 bases and J by 6 bases, with 12 bases left in between. The second PCR ran roughly 6 to 11 cycles with a sample-barcoded 5' primer and J-beta primers. TCRdb reprocessed the 5' RACE reads with MiXCR, giving one entry per CDR3 protein. The repertoire holds 850,000 to 950,000 distinct CDR3 sequences, 29% seen once, with 15% to 20% in the top ten. Sample: blood. The source is an elderly woman in good health. V is TRBV20-1 and J is TRBJ2-1, with D maybe TRBD1 (6 bases). As DNA, the CDR3 is TGCAGTGCCCGGGACACCTGCAATGAGCAGTTCTTC. It specifies CSARDTCNEQFF.